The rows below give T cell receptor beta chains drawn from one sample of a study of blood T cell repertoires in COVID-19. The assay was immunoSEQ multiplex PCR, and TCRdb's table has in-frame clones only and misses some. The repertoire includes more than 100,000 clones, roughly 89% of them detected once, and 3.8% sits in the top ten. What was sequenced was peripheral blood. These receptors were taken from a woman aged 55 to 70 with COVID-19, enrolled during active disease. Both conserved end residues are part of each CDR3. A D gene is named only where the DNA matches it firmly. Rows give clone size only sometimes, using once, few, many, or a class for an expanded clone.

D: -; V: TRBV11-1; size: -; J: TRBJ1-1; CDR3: CASSLGPASEAFF; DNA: TGTGCCAGCAGCTTAGGACCAGCTAGTGAAGCTTTCTTT
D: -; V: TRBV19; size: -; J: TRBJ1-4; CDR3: CASSPKTTNEKLFF; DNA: TGTGCCAGTAGTCCCAAAACAACTAATGAAAAACTGTTTTTT
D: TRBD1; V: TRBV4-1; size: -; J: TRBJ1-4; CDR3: CASSRGTGPNEKLFF; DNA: TGCGCCAGCAGCCGCGGGACAGGGCCTAATGAAAAACTGTTTTTT
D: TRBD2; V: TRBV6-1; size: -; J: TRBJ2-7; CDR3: CASSEVGGAHEQYF; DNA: TGTGCCAGCAGTGAGGTCGGGGGGGCCCACGAGCAGTACTTC
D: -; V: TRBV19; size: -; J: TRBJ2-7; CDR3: CASSLGSPYEQYF; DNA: TGTGCCAGCAGTCTCGGGTCACCCTACGAGCAGTACTTC
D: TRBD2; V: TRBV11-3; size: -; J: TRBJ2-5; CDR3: CASSLGTSGDEETQYF; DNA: TGTGCCAGCAGCTTAGGGACTAGCGGGGATGAAGAGACCCAGTACTTC
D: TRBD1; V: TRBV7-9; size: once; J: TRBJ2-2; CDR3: CASRRDRAITGELFF; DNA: TGTGCCAGCAGAAGGGACAGGGCTATCACCGGGGAGCTGTTTTTT
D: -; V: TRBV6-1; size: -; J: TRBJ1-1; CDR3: CASSLGVLMNTEAFF; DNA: TGTGCCAGCTCTTTAGGGGTCCTCATGAACACTGAAGCTTTCTTT
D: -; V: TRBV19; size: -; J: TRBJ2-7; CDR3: CASSSWQNSYEQYF; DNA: TGTGCCAGTAGTAGCTGGCAAAACTCCTACGAGCAGTACTTC
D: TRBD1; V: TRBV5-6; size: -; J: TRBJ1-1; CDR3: CASSLVGTGGWTEAFF; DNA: TGTGCCAGCAGCTTGGTTGGGACAGGGGGGTGGACTGAAGCTTTCTTT
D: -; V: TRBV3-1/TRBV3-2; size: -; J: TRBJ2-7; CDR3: CASSRFAIGGGPTYEQYF; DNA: TGTGCCAGCAGCCGCTTTGCGATTGGGGGGGGGCCCACCTACGAGCAGTACTTC
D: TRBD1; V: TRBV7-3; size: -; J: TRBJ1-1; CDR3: CASSNRTGGTEAFF; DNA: TGTGCCAGCAGCAACCGGACAGGGGGCACTGAAGCTTTCTTT
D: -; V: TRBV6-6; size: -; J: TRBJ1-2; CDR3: CASSLGVSNYGYTF; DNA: TGTGCCAGCAGCTTAGGGGTTTCCAACTATGGCTACACCTTC
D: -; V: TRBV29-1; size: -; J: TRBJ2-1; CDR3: CSVDHSNEQFF; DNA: TGCAGCGTTGATCACAGTAACGAGCAGTTCTTC
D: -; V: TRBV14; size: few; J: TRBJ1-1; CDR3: CASSQDWNQRAFF; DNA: TGTGCCAGCAGCCAAGATTGGAACCAGAGGGCTTTCTTT
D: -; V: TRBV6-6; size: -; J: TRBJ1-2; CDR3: CASSYLGGYGYTF; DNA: TGTGCCAGCAGTTACTTGGGGGGTTATGGCTACACCTTC
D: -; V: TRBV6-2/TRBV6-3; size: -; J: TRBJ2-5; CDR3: CASSYSREETQYF; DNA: TGTGCCAGCAGTTACTCGAGAGAAGAGACCCAGTACTTC
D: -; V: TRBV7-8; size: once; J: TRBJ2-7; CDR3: CASSLVPTGVYEQYF; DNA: TGTGCCAGCAGCTTAGTTCCCACGGGGGTCTACGAGCAGTACTTC
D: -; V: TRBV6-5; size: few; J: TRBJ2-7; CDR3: CASSYSSGRSGEQYF; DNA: TGTGCCAGCAGTTACTCAAGCGGCAGGTCAGGCGAGCAGTACTTC
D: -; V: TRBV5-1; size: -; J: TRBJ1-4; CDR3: CASSNEGRTSHEKLFF; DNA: TGCGCCAGCAGCAATGAAGGACGGACAAGTCATGAAAAACTGTTTTTT
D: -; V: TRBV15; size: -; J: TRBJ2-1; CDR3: CATSRGASEPVSQFF; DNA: TGTGCCACCAGCAGAGGGGCCTCGGAACCAGTTTCGCAGTTCTTC
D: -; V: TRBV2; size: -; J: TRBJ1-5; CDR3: CASSLRGAIQPQHF; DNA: TGTGCCAGCAGTCTAAGAGGAGCGATTCAGCCCCAGCATTTT
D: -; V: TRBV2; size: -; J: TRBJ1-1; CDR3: CASITGFINTEAFF; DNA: TGTGCCAGCATAACAGGGTTCATCAACACTGAAGCTTTCTTT
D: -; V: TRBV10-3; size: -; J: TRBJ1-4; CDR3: CAISEQTEKLFF; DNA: TGTGCCATCAGTGAGCAAACAGAAAAACTGTTTTTT
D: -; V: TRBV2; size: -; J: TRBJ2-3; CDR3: CASSLGGSTDTQYF; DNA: TGTGCCAGCTCGCTCGGGGGTAGCACAGATACGCAGTATTTT
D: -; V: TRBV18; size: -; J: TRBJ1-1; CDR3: CASSRTVNTEAFF; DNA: TGTGCCAGCTCAAGGACAGTTAACACTGAAGCTTTCTTT
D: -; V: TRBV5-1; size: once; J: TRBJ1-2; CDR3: CASSLAPTGVPYGYTF; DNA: TGCGCCAGCAGCTTGGCCCCGACAGGCGTTCCCTATGGCTACACCTTC
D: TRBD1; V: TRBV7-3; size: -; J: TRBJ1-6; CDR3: CASSLMGRGLRSPLHF; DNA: TGTGCCAGCAGCTTAATGGGCAGGGGGCTGCGATCACCCCTCCACTTT
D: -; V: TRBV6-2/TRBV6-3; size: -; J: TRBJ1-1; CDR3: CASSSSRGRGSTEAFF; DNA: TGTGCCAGCAGTTCCTCCAGGGGCAGAGGGAGCACTGAAGCTTTCTTT
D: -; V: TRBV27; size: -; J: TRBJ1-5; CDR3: CASSPGYRDQPQHF; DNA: TGTGCCAGCAGTCCAGGATACAGAGATCAGCCCCAGCATTTT
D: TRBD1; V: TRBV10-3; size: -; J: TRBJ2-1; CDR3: CAIRPGQPDNEQFF; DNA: TGTGCCATCAGGCCGGGACAGCCTGACAATGAGCAGTTCTTC
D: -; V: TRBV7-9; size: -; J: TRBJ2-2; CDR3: CASSSRGYGNTGELFF; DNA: TGTGCCAGCAGCTCCAGGGGTTATGGGAACACCGGGGAGCTGTTTTTT
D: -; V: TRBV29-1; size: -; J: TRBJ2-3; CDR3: CSVEAPGTNTQYF; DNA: TGCAGCGTTGAAGCCCCGGGGACAAATACGCAGTATTTT
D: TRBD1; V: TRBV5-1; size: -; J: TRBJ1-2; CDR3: CASSLAWTGEGYTF; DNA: TGCGCCAGCAGCTTGGCTTGGACAGGGGAGGGCTACACCTTC
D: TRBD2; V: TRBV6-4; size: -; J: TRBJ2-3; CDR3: CASKRFGLAGERDTQYF; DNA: TGTGCCAGCAAACGCTTTGGACTAGCGGGGGAAAGAGATACGCAGTATTTT
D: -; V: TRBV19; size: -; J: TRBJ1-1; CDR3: CASSIGRASTEAFF; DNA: TGTGCCAGTAGTATCGGGAGGGCTAGCACTGAAGCTTTCTTT
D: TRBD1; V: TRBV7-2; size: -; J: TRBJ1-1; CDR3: CASSSTGDGNSEAFF; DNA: TGTGCCAGCAGCTCCACAGGGGACGGCAACTCTGAAGCTTTCTTT
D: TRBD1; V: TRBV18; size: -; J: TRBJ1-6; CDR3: CASSPTGAGENSPLHF; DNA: TGTGCCAGCTCACCTACAGGGGCAGGGGAGAATTCACCCCTCCACTTT
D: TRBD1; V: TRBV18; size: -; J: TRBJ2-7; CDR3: CASSPRQGHEQYF; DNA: TGTGCCAGCTCACCCAGACAGGGACACGAGCAGTACTTC
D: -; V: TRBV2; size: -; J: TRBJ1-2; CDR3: CASTGNGYGYTF; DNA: TGTGCCAGCACAGGGAATGGCTATGGCTACACCTTC
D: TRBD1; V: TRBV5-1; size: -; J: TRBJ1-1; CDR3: CASSLASTGWNTEAFF; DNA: TGCGCCAGCAGCTTGGCCTCGACAGGGTGGAACACTGAAGCTTTCTTT